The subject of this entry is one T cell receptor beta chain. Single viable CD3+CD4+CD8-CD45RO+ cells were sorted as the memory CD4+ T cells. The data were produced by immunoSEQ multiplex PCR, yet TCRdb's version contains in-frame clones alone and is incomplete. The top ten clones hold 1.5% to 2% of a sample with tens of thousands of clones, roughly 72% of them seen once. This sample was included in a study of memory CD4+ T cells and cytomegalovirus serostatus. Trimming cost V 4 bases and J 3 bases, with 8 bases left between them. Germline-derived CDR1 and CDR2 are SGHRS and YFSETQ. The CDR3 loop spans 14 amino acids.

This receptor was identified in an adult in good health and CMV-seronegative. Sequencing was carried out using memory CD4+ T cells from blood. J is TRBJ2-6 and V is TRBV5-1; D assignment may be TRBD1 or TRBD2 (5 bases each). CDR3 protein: CASSTGGGANVLTF. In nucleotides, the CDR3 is TGCGCCAGCAGCACTGGGGGTGGGGCCAACGTCCTGACTTTC.